This TCR beta chain is drawn from a study of blood T cell repertoires in COVID-19. As for the study in general: COVID-19 samples collected from the United States, Italy and Spain covered acute and convalescent phases. T cells, B-cell-depleted T cells, or PBMCs provided the cDNA or gDNA that served as material.

Original analysis: By means of reference gene primer amplification, nucleated cell counts were estimated. This table comes from immunoSEQ multiplex PCR, and its TCRdb copy is limited to in-frame clones, with some not included. D and trimming come from the DNA, and the V and J calls and clone size come from that table. The sample has roughly 38,000 clones; roughly 76% are singletons. V gave up 5 bases and J gave up 11 bases; unmatched junction bases: 11. Looked up from germline, CDR1 is LNHDA and CDR2 is SQIVND (reference sequence). The CDR3 is 15 amino acids. This clonotype was sampled from a man aged 70-80 years with active or convalescent COVID-19. V gene TRBV19 combines with J gene TRBJ2-3; 12 positions match TRBD2. Source material: peripheral blood. CDR3 nucleotide sequence: TGTGCCAGTAGTTCCCCGACTAGCGGGGGCGGAGGGCAGTATTTT. Amino acids: CASSSPTSGGGGQYF. The full variable domain, completed using reference TRBV19 and TRBJ2-3, is DGGITQSPKYLFRKEGQNVTLSCEQNLNHDAMYWYRQDPGQGLRLIYYSQIVNDFQKGDIAEGYSVSREKKESFPLTVTSAQKNPTAFYLCASSSPTSGGGGQYFGPGTRLTVL.